The 5 T cell receptor beta chains below come from one sample, sequenced in a study of blood T cell repertoires in COVID-19. Clones were read by immunoSEQ multiplex PCR, and TCRdb kept only the in-frame ones, dropping some. This sample has around 77,000 clones, with roughly 87% found just once. Sequencing used peripheral blood. The origin of the receptors is a human donor in a cohort sampled during active COVID-19.

CDR3 DNA: TGTGCCAGCAGCCTCCAAGCAGGGTATCCAGATACGCAGTATTTT. Residues: CASSLQAGYPDTQYF. V usage is TRBV5-5 and J usage is TRBJ2-3, with a weak D call TRBD1 (5 bases). Germline CDR1 and CDR2: SGHKS and YYEKEE (reference sequence). The CDR3 runs to 15 residues. Trimming stripped 4 bases from V and 4 bases from J, with 16 bases between.

The V call is TRBV2, the J call TRBJ2-1, with 7 nucleotides matching TRBD1. Trimming at V came to 6 bases and at J to 10 bases, leaving 12 bases not matched to a gene. Looked up from germline, CDR1 is SNHLY and CDR2 is FYNNEI. This CDR3 comprises 14 residues. CDR3 residues: CASSTGPTQGEQFF. CDR3 coding DNA: TGTGCCAGCAGCACGGGGCCCACACAGGGGGAGCAGTTCTTC.

This rearrangement joins TRBV7-9 to TRBJ2-3; D may be TRBD1 (5 bases). Germline V CDR1 and CDR2: SEHNR, FQNEAQ (reference sequence). This CDR3 comprises 15 residues. With 5 bases removed from V and 3 bases from J, the gap between germline ends came to 15 bases. The CDR3 nucleotides read TGTGCCAGCAGCCCTCTGGGGCGGCGGACAGATACGCAGTATTTT. It specifies CASSPLGRRTDTQYF. Based on the CDR3 plus reference TRBV7-9 and TRBJ2-3, the full variable domain is DTGVSQNPRHKITKRGQNVTFRCDPISEHNRLYWYRQTLGQGPEFLTYFQNEAQLEKSRLLSDRFSAERPKGSFSTLEIQRTEQGDSAMYLCASSPLGRRTDTQYFGPGTRLTVL.

CDR3 nucleotide sequence: TGTGCCTGGAGTGGACAGGGTGGGGAGCAGTACTTC. This gives the protein CAWSGQGGEQYF. The chain recombines TRBV30 with TRBJ2-7; 7 positions match TRBD1. The V and J ends lost 1 base and 7 bases, in that order; junction bases with no gene match: 4. The CDR3 has 12 residues. Germline values: CDR1 GTSNPN, CDR2 SVGIG (reference sequence).

The chain carries TRBV7-9 and TRBJ1-4; D uncertain. CDR3 size: 13 residues. CDR1 and CDR2 from the germline V gene are SEHNR and FQNEAQ (reference sequence). V was pared by 4 bases and J by 8 bases, with 11 bases between. CDR3 DNA: TGTGCCAGCAGCTACCCCACGGGGGAAAAACTGTTTTTT. This gives the protein CASSYPTGEKLFF. The full variable domain, its missing parts supplied by reference TRBV7-9 and TRBJ1-4, is DTGVSQNPRHKITKRGQNVTFRCDPISEHNRLYWYRQTLGQGPEFLTYFQNEAQLEKSRLLSDRFSAERPKGSFSTLEIQRTEQGDSAMYLCASSYPTGEKLFFGSGTQLSVL.